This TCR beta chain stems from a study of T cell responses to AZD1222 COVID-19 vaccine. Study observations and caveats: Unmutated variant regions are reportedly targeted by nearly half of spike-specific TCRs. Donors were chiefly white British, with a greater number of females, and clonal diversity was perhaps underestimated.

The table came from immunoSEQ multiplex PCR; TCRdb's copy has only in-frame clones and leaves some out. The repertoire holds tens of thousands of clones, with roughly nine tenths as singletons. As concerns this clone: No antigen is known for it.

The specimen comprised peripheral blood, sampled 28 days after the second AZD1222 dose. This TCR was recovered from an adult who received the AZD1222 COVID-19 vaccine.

The CDR3, as DNA: TGTGCCAGCAGTTTAGCCAACGGGGCGGGCACCGGGGAGCTGTTTTTT. Protein sequence: CASSLANGAGTGELFF. The chain links TRBV28 to TRBJ2-2, with D perhaps being TRBD1 or TRBD2 (5 bases each). The V gene lost 2 bases and the J gene lost 4 bases, with 14 bases spanning the gap. The V gene's germline CDR1 is MDHEN and CDR2 SYDVKM. This CDR3 comprises 16 residues.